Given below is one T cell receptor (beta chain) in context. Antigen unknown. Primers used in a second PCR of roughly 6 to 11 cycles were a sample-barcoded 5' primer and a J-beta primer mix. MiXCR, applied by TCRdb to the 5' RACE reads, yields one record per CDR3 protein. The profile covers approximately 1.5 million distinct CDR3 sequences, with 34% appearing a single time and about 11% taken by the ten largest. The CDR3 runs to 18 residues. V lost 2 bases and J lost 0; bases outside the gene matches: 8. Germline lookup yields CDR1 MNHEY and CDR2 SVGAGI. These data come from a study of blood T cells in healthy people across ages. Findings and caveats of the study: Naive T cell percentage and TCR beta diversity correlated strongly. With donor CMV status unknown, expanded clonotype changes were possibly confounded.

PBMCs numbering at least 7 million were isolated per sample. The sequenced sample was blood. The source of this sequence is a woman under 40 in good health. The V and J genes are TRBV6-5 and TRBJ2-3, with 10 bases lining up with TRBD2. CDR3 DNA sequence: TGTGCCAGCAGTTACGGTTTAGCGGGAGGCTCTAGCACAGATACGCAGTATTTT. Amino acids: CASSYGLAGGSSTDTQYF.